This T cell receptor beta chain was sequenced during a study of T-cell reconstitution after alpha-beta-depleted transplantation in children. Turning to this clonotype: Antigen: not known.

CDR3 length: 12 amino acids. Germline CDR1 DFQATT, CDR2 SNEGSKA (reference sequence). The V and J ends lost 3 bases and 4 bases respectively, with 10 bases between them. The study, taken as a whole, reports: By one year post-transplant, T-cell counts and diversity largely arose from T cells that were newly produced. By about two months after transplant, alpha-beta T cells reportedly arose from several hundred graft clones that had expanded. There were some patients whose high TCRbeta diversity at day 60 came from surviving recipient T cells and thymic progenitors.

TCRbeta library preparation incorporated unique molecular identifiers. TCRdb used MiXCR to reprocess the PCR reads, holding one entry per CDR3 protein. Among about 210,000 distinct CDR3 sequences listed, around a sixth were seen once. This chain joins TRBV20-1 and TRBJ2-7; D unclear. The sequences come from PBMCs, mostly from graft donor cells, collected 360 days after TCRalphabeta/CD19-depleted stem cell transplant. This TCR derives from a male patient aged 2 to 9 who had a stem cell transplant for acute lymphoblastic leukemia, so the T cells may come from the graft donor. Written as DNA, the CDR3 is TGCAGTGCTAGTCGGCAGTCATACGAGCAGTACTTC. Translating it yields CSASRQSYEQYF.